This T cell receptor (beta chain) was sequenced for a study of PD-1 blockade in classical Hodgkin lymphoma. The overall study: On a schedule of every 2 weeks, patients received nivolumab 3 mg/kg intravenously. Findings of the study overall: The authors excluded patients who started nivolumab under 1 year after ASCT. Baseline TCR diversity was reportedly lower in newly diagnosed patients than healthy donors.

In regard to this clone: Its target is not known.

TCRdb's copy holds only in-frame clones and misses some; the assay was immunoSEQ multiplex PCR. The sample holds about 33,000 clones, around three quarters seen once. Germline V CDR1 and CDR2: MNHEY, SVGAGI. There are 14 residues in the CDR3. The V and J ends lost 1 base and 4 bases respectively, with 11 bases between them. Time point meaning: cycle 4 day 1 (C4D1), after more than 5 weeks of nivolumab. Each patient relapsed following autologous stem cell transplantation, and prior brentuximab vedotin exposure differed. Sequencing was performed on peripheral blood mononuclear cells (PBMCs), taken before the fourth cycle of nivolumab. The source of this sequence is a human donor with classical Hodgkin lymphoma. The chain joins TRBV6-5 to TRBJ2-7, with TRBD1 as a possible D gene (6 bases). CDR3 bases: TGTGCCAGCAGTTACTGGGGGCAAAGGTACGAGCAGTACTTC. It is translated as CASSYWGQRYEQYF.